The 21 T cell receptor beta chains below come from one sample, sequenced in a study of identical twins. TCRdb ran MiXCR on the 5' RACE reads and lists one entry per CDR3 protein. The profile shows 450,000 to 600,000 distinct CDR3 sequences, about a fifth of them singletons. The same sample was also studied in work on yellow fever vaccine responses in identical twins.

Sequencing was performed on CD4+ T cells sorted from blood. The receptors stem from a woman between 18 and 29 years old in good health.

The chain couples TRBV5-1 to TRBJ2-7; D is tentatively TRBD1 or TRBD2 (5 bases each). V was clipped by 4 bases and J by 7 bases, with 15 bases between them. The CDR3 runs to 13 residues. Germline V gene lookup returns CDR1 SGHRS and CDR2 YFSETQ. As DNA, the CDR3 is TGCGCCAGCAGCCGGGACGAACTGGGGGAGCAGTACGTC. Translation gives CASSRDELGEQYV.

This clonotype was recorded at least ten times. At one of its ends the junction is not consistent with the germline gene, which may arise from a read error. J is TRBJ2-3 and V is TRBV5-1; tentatively, D is TRBD1 or TRBD2 (6 bases each). The germline V gene has CDR1 SGHRS and CDR2 YFSETQ. The CDR3 is 15 residues long. Written as DNA, the CDR3 is TGTGCCAGCAGTTTGAGGGGGGATAGCACAGATACGCAGTATTTT. Translated, it gives CASSLRGDSTDTQYF.

To note about this clonotype: Germline and junction disagree at one end, which may indicate a read error. J is TRBJ2-2 and V is TRBV3-1, with D maybe TRBD1 (6 bases). CDR3 length: 14 residues. Per germline, CDR1 LGHDT and CDR2 YNNKEL (reference sequence). In nucleotides, the CDR3 is TGTCCCAGCAGCCAAGGGACAAACACCGGGGAGCTGTTTTTT. Translation gives CPSSQGTNTGELFF.

The chain uses TRBV12-3 or TRBV12-4 and TRBJ1-5, with D maybe TRBD1 (6 bases). The CDR3 length is 16 residues. V was cut by 6 bases and J by 2 bases, with 17 bases left in between. The CDR3 loop reads CASRRGGRSGNQPQHF. The CDR3 DNA reads as TGTGCCAGCAGAAGGGGGGGGCGGTCTGGCAATCAGCCCCAGCATTTT.

This clonotype was seen a handful of times. The chain carries TRBV7-7 and TRBJ2-1, with D perhaps matching TRBD2 (6 bases). The CDR3 is 14 residues long. The germline CDR1 and CDR2 sequences are SSHAT and FNYEAQ (reference sequence). V was pared by 6 bases and J by 9 bases, with 18 bases between. CDR3 amino acids: CASSPDWGVGEQFF. The DNA for the CDR3 is TGTGCCAGCAGTCCAGACTGGGGGGTCGGTGAGCAGTTCTTC.

The chain couples TRBV11-2 to TRBJ2-7; tentatively, D is TRBD1 (6 bases). CDR3 length: 14 residues. Germline V gene lookup returns CDR1 SGHAT and CDR2 FQNNGV. V lost 3 bases and J lost 6, with 15 bases in between. The CDR3 sequence is CASSFRNRVGEQYV. The DNA of the CDR3 is TGTGCCAGCAGCTTCAGGAACAGGGTCGGCGAGCAGTACGTC.

The chain has TRBV12-3 or TRBV12-4 and TRBJ2-1; D is unresolved. The CDR3 extends over 13 amino acids. Trimming cost V 10 bases and J 9 bases, with 19 bases left between them. The CDR3: CAIKPLEPTEQFF. The CDR3 nucleotides read TGTGCCATTAAACCCCTGGAGCCCACTGAGCAGTTCTTC.

The chain uses TRBV7-2 and TRBJ2-7; TRBD2 matches 11 bases. V lost 3 bases and J lost 3; bases outside the gene matches: 4. CDR3 length: 15 residues. CDR1 is SGHTA, CDR2 FQGNSA, per germline. CDR3 coding DNA: TGTGCCAGCAGCTTTTTAGCGGGAGGGCTCTACGAGCAGTACTTC. This gives the protein CASSFLAGGLYEQYF.

This clonotype has at least ten counts. This chain links TRBV18 with TRBJ2-1, with 10 bases matching TRBD2. The trim removed 5 bases at V and 2 bases at J, leaving 3 bases unmatched. The CDR3 contains 15 residues. Germline V gene lookup returns CDR1 KGHSH and CDR2 LQKENI. The CDR3 here is CASSNSGGPYNEQFF. The CDR3 DNA follows: TGTGCCAGCTCAAATAGCGGGGGGCCCTACAATGAGCAGTTCTTC.

This clonotype was detected a few times. The chain carries TRBV20-1 and TRBJ2-3; no clear D. Germline-derived CDR1 and CDR2 are DFQATT and SNEGSKA (reference sequence). V lost 0 bases and J lost 3, with 7 bases in between. This CDR3 is built from 13 residues. The CDR3 sequence: CSARESQTDTQYF. CDR3 DNA sequence: TGCAGTGCTAGAGAATCGCAGACAGATACGCAGTATTTT.

V and J are TRBV5-5 and TRBJ2-3; possibly TRBD2 for D (6 bases). The CDR3 length is 15 residues. Trimming took off 0 bases at V and 5 bases at J, with 13 bases between the two ends. Germline V gene sequence: CDR1 SGHKS, CDR2 YYEKEE (reference sequence). The CDR3 DNA reads as TGTGCCAGCAGCTTGGACCGCGGGACCGGAGATACGCAGTATTTT. Residues: CASSLDRGTGDTQYF.

In this sample, this clonotype turned up a few times. The CDR3 DNA reads TGCGCCAGCAGCAGCGACTGGACTGGGAATGAGCAGTTCTTC. This sequence encodes CASSSDWTGNEQFF. This sequence joins TRBV5-1 and TRBJ2-1; possible D gene TRBD2, 5 bases. The CDR3 sequence is 14 residues long. Germline V gene data show CDR1 as SGHRS and CDR2 as YFSETQ. Trimming removed 4 bases from V and 7 bases from J, with 15 bases in between.

This clonotype was picked up a small number of times. This chain connects TRBV18 to TRBJ2-1, with 8 bases lining up with TRBD2. Unmatched junction bases numbered 8, after V lost 0 bases and J lost 7 bases. Germline CDR1 KGHSH, CDR2 LQKENI. The CDR3 runs to 16 residues. CDR3 sequence (DNA): TGTGCCAGCTCACCACCTTCGGGGGGGGCCGGGAATGAGCAGTTCTTC. Translated, it gives CASSPPSGGAGNEQFF.

The chain recombines TRBV3-1 with TRBJ2-1; perhaps TRBD2 as D (5 bases). Germline V gene data show CDR1 as LGHDT and CDR2 as YNNKEL (reference sequence). Trimming stripped 4 bases from V and 0 bases from J, with 10 bases between. CDR3 length: 15 amino acids. In nucleotides, the CDR3 is TGTGCCAGCAGCCCTAGCCTAAGCTCCTACAATGAGCAGTTCTTC. Translating gives CASSPSLSSYNEQFF.

The gene calls are TRBV7-8 and TRBJ2-7, with 10 bases aligning to TRBD2. V lost 2 bases to trimming and J lost 0 bases; unmatched junction nucleotides: 1. Germline V lookup: CDR1 SGHVS, CDR2 FQNEAQ. CDR3 length: 15 residues. DNA of the CDR3: TGTGCCAGCAGCTTACTAGCGGGAGCCTCCTACGAGCAGTACTTC. Amino acids: CASSLLAGASYEQYF.

A few counts support this clonotype. The chain has TRBV5-6 and TRBJ2-1; no definite D call. Germline V gene lookup returns CDR1 SGHDT and CDR2 YYEEEE. Trimming removed 0 bases at V and 4 bases at J, with 14 bases between. The CDR3 is made up of 16 amino acids. In DNA, the CDR3 is TGTGCCAGCAGCTTGGTCGGCTTTCACAAATACAATGAGCAGTTCTTC. It yields the protein CASSLVGFHKYNEQFF.

The V and J genes are TRBV6-1 and TRBJ2-1, with D perhaps being TRBD1 or TRBD2 (6 bases each). The germline V and J ends were trimmed by 6 bases and 8 bases, with 20 bases remaining between them. CDR1 is MNHNS, CDR2 SASEGT, per germline. The CDR3 contains 15 residues. CDR3 sequence (DNA): TGTGCCAGCAGCCGGACCCGAGCCGGGGGCGATGAGCAGTTCTTC. Translating it yields CASSRTRAGGDEQFF.

The chain combines TRBV7-9 with TRBJ2-5, with 9 bases aligning to TRBD1. The V gene end was trimmed by 0 bases and the J gene end by 5 bases; junction bases not matched to a gene: 7. The CDR3 has 16 residues. CDR1 and CDR2 from the germline V gene are SEHNR and FQNEAQ (reference sequence). The CDR3 is CASSLAGTGMKETQYF. CDR3 DNA: TGTGCCAGCAGCTTAGCTGGGACAGGGATGAAGGAGACCCAGTACTTC. Looking up the rest from reference TRBV7-9 and TRBJ2-5 gives the full variable domain: DTGVSQNPRHKITKRGQNVTFRCDPISEHNRLYWYRQTLGQGPEFLTYFQNEAQLEKSRLLSDRFSAERPKGSFSTLEIQRTEQGDSAMYLCASSLAGTGMKETQYFGPGTRLLVL.

This clonotype came up many times. The chain uses TRBV12-3 or TRBV12-4 and TRBJ1-5; D is perhaps TRBD1 (5 bases). CDR3 size: 15 residues. V lost 3 bases and J lost 3, with 12 bases in between. CDR3 in DNA: TGTGCCAGCAGTTTCGTAGTGGGGGTCAATCAGCCCCAGCATTTT. Amino acid sequence: CASSFVVGVNQPQHF.

This clonotype was observed a few times. The J gene is TRBJ2-1, the V gene TRBV11-2; 10 nucleotides agree with TRBD1. Germline V CDR1 and CDR2: SGHAT, FQNNGV. J lost 4 bases, V lost 5 bases, and 5 bases had no gene match. CDR3 size: 15 residues. The CDR3 is CASSRGTGEYNEQFF. DNA of the CDR3: TGTGCCAGCAGCCGCGGGACAGGGGAATACAATGAGCAGTTCTTC.

The table lists this clonotype with a few counts. This chain links TRBV19 with TRBJ2-1; D may be TRBD1 or TRBD2 (5 bases each). The CDR3 is 14 residues long. V was shortened by 5 bases and J by 3 bases, with 11 bases between the two germline ends. Germline CDR1 reads LNHDA; CDR2 reads SQIVND (reference sequence). CDR3 nucleotides: TGTGCCAGTAGTTCCGGGACGGACTACAATGAGCAGTTCTTC. The encoded protein is CASSSGTDYNEQFF.